The 32 T cell receptor beta chains below all came from one sample that was sequenced in a study of T cell responses to AZD1222 COVID-19 vaccine. Only in-frame clones appear in the TCRdb table, and some are missing; sequencing was by immunoSEQ multiplex PCR. The sample has about 160,000 clones, nearly 90% seen once. This specimen was peripheral blood, taken on day 0 of AZD1222 vaccination. The receptors were gathered from an adult in good health.

This clone was picked up one time. The V gene is TRBV4-2, the J gene TRBJ2-7, with D perhaps TRBD2 (5 bases). Germline assignment: CDR1 LGHNA and CDR2 YNFKEQ. Trimming took off 2 bases at V and 4 bases at J, with 12 bases between the two ends. The CDR3 sequence is 14 residues long. The CDR3 nucleotides read TGTGCCAGCAGCCAAAGCTCTAGCTTGTACGAGCAGTACTTC. Its translation: CASSQSSSLYEQYF.

A word on this clone: An end of the junction differs from the germline gene, which may be a read error. V gene TRBV20-1 combines with J gene TRBJ2-7, with TRBD2 identical over 8 bases. This CDR3 is built from 14 residues. Looked up from germline, CDR1 is DFQATT and CDR2 is SNEGSKA (reference sequence). The CDR3 region has the DNA TGCAGTGCTAGTGGAGCGGGAGTCTCCAACGAGCAGTACTTC. Its protein is CSASGAGVSNEQYF.

The CDR3 loop is CASSRRDDTDLDEQFF. DNA for the CDR3: TGTGCCAGCAGCCGCCGGGACGACACAGACCTCGATGAGCAGTTCTTC. The chain employs TRBV4-2 and TRBJ2-1, with D perhaps TRBD1 or TRBD2 (5 bases each). This CDR3 region has 16 residues. Germline CDR1 and CDR2: LGHNA and YNFKEQ. The V end was cut by 4 bases, the J end by 8 bases, with 21 bases between.

The chain joins TRBV10-2 to TRBJ2-7; D gene ambiguous. This CDR3 region has 12 residues. Trimming pared 9 bases from V and 1 base from J, leaving 10 bases between. The germline V gene has CDR1 WSHSY and CDR2 SAAADI. The DNA for the CDR3 is TGCGCCAGTTACGGGCCGTCCTACGAGCAGTACTTC. This sequence encodes CASYGPSYEQYF.

This clone was detected a few times. This chain uses TRBV7-9 with TRBJ1-4, with 8 bases that match TRBD1. Trimming at V came to 1 base and at J to 8 bases, leaving 15 bases not matched to a gene. This CDR3 is built from 18 residues. Germline V gene lookup returns CDR1 SEHNR and CDR2 FQNEAQ (reference sequence). CDR3 protein: CASSLGTGIRSPEEKLFF. The CDR3 region has the DNA TGTGCCAGCAGCTTAGGGACAGGGATTCGGTCCCCTGAGGAAAAACTGTTTTTT.

The chain is built from TRBV7-6 and TRBJ2-1; D unresolved. Per the germline V gene, CDR1 is SGHVS and CDR2 is FNYEAQ. Trimming shortened V by 1 base and J by 1 base, and 8 bases separated the two germline ends. The CDR3 consists of 15 residues. This CDR3 reads CASSLESSSYNEQFF. The CDR3, as DNA: TGTGCCAGCAGCTTAGAAAGTAGTTCCTACAATGAGCAGTTCTTC.

The chain combines TRBV5-1 with TRBJ2-1; 9 bases are a match to TRBD1. This CDR3 is built from 14 residues. Germline CDR1 and CDR2: SGHRS and YFSETQ. The V gene end was trimmed by 9 bases and the J gene end by 7 bases; junction bases not matched to a gene: 11. For the CDR3, the DNA is TGCGCCAACCACACAGGGGGCTGCGGGAATGAGCAGTTCTTC. Its protein product is CANHTGGCGNEQFF.

Concerning this clone itself: The sample carries other DNA sequences with the same CDR3. The genes are TRBV7-9 and TRBJ2-7; D remains ambiguous. The ends were cut back, 4 bases at V and 2 bases at J, with 9 bases in the middle. Germline V gives CDR1 SEHNR, CDR2 FQNEAQ (reference sequence). The CDR3 sequence is 13 residues long. In DNA form, the CDR3 reads TGTGCCAGCAGCTCTGGCAGAGCCTACGAGCAGTACTTC. Its translation: CASSSGRAYEQYF.

The chain carries TRBV24-1 and TRBJ1-2, with a weak D call TRBD1 (6 bases). The CDR3 consists of 13 residues. From germline, CDR1 is KGHDR and CDR2 SFDVKD. V lost 3 bases and J 4 bases, leaving 8 bases between the germline ends. CDR3 loop: CATSDIQGYGYTF. As DNA, the CDR3 is TGTGCCACCAGTGATATACAGGGCTATGGCTACACCTTC.

This chain joins TRBV4-2 and TRBJ1-2, with D perhaps TRBD1 (6 bases). Germline CDR1 and CDR2: LGHNA and YNFKEQ. V shed 0 bases and J shed 6 bases, with 11 bases lying between them. CDR3 length: 14 residues. CDR3 in amino acids: CASSQEARGDGYTF. CDR3 DNA sequence: TGTGCCAGCAGCCAAGAAGCCAGGGGTGATGGCTACACCTTC.

The chain recombines TRBV5-1 with TRBJ1-3; D remains ambiguous. This CDR3 region has 15 residues. V shed 0 bases and J shed 4 bases, with 11 bases lying between them. Looked up from germline, CDR1 is SGHRS and CDR2 is YFSETQ. Here the CDR3 DNA reads TGCGCCAGCAGCTTGGAGGGCCTACTCGGAAACACCATATATTTT. Protein product: CASSLEGLLGNTIYF.

The V call is TRBV7-9, the J call TRBJ1-5, with D perhaps matching TRBD1 (5 bases). CDR3 length equals 14 residues. The V gene lost 1 base and the J gene lost 6 bases, with 10 bases spanning the gap. Germline CDR1 SEHNR, CDR2 FQNEAQ (reference sequence). The chain's CDR3 is CASSLVGGGQPQHF. The DNA of the CDR3 is TGTGCCAGCAGCTTAGTTGGGGGAGGTCAGCCCCAGCATTTT.

This clone was counted only a few times. The chain recombines TRBV6-5 with TRBJ2-2, with D perhaps matching TRBD1 (6 bases). V gave up 6 bases and J gave up 3 bases, with 14 bases separating them. The germline gives CDR1 MNHEY, CDR2 SVGAGI. CDR3 length: 15 residues. CDR3 DNA: TGTGCCAGCAGGTTCGGACAGACCTACACCGGGGAGCTGTTTTTT. Translated, it gives CASRFGQTYTGELFF.

The J gene is TRBJ2-2, the V gene TRBV5-1; D not certain. The germline V and J ends were trimmed by 2 bases and 6 bases, with 2 bases remaining between them. The CDR3 loop spans 11 amino acids. Germline V gene sequence: CDR1 SGHRS, CDR2 YFSETQ. In DNA form, the CDR3 reads TGCGCCAGCAGCTTTCCCGGGGAGCTGTTTTTT. Its protein product is CASSFPGELFF.

The chain joins TRBV5-1 to TRBJ1-1, with D unresolved. The CDR3 has 14 residues. The V gene lost 4 bases and the J gene lost 1 base, with 11 bases spanning the gap. CDR1 and CDR2 (germline): SGHRS, YFSETQ. For the CDR3, the DNA is TGCGCCAGCAGCACAAACCAGGAGAACACTGAAGCTTTCTTT. Translating gives CASSTNQENTEAFF. The full variable domain, rest sourced from reference TRBV5-1 and TRBJ1-1, is KAGVTQTPRYLIKTRGQQVTLSCSPISGHRSVSWYQQTPGQGLQFLFEYFSETQRNKGNFPGRFSGRQFSNSRSEMNVSTLELGDSALYLCASSTNQENTEAFFGQGTRLTVV.

This clone was found once. CDR3 bases: TGTGCCAGCAGAAAGGAGGGGAGGGGGATTGTCAATGAGCAGTTCTTC. It codes for CASRKEGRGIVNEQFF. The chain employs TRBV5-6 and TRBJ2-1; a possible D gene is TRBD2 (7 bases). The CDR3 has 16 amino acids. Trimming took off 5 bases at V and 6 bases at J, with 21 bases between the two ends. Germline values: CDR1 SGHDT, CDR2 YYEEEE.

The V gene is TRBV5-5, the J gene TRBJ2-7; TRBD2 matches at 10 bases. The CDR3 is 14 amino acids. Trimming cost V 0 bases and J 6 bases; bases outside gene matches: 3. Per the germline V gene, CDR1 is SGHKS and CDR2 is YYEKEE (reference sequence). This CDR3 reads CASSLALAGGEQYF. In DNA, the CDR3 is TGTGCCAGCAGCTTGGCCTTAGCGGGAGGCGAGCAGTACTTC.

The chain carries TRBV10-3 and TRBJ2-7; D unresolved. CDR1 and CDR2 (germline): ENHRY, SYGVKD. Trimming stripped 0 bases from V and 2 bases from J, with 11 bases between. This CDR3 region has 15 residues. The CDR3 bases are TGTGCCATCAGTGAGTCAATGGACGGCGCCTACGAGCAGTACTTC. Encoded protein: CAISESMDGAYEQYF.

The V and J genes are TRBV7-8 and TRBJ2-7, with 7 bases fitting TRBD2. Per germline, CDR1 SGHVS and CDR2 FQNEAQ. The CDR3 extends over 15 amino acids. V dropped 5 bases and J dropped 7; count of bases not matched to a gene: 14. The CDR3 region is CASSGRTGTTGEQYF. CDR3 in DNA: TGTGCCAGCAGCGGGCGGACCGGGACTACCGGGGAGCAGTACTTC.

This sequence joins TRBV6-5 and TRBJ1-5; no reliable D call. This CDR3 contains 13 residues. Trimming removed 6 bases at V and 7 bases at J, with 13 bases between. Looked up from germline, CDR1 is MNHEY and CDR2 is SVGAGI. CDR3 sequence: CASRYSREQPQHF. Here the CDR3 DNA reads TGTGCCAGCAGATACAGCCGGGAACAGCCCCAGCATTTT.

J is TRBJ2-1 and V is TRBV7-2; 9 nucleotides agree with TRBD2. CDR3 length: 14 amino acids. CDR1 and CDR2 (germline): SGHTA, FQGNSA. V lost 3 bases to trimming and J lost 10 bases; unmatched junction nucleotides: 7. This CDR3 reads CASSFDSGRIEQFF. CDR3 sequence (DNA): TGTGCCAGCAGCTTCGATAGCGGGAGAATCGAGCAGTTCTTC.

This chain connects TRBV9 to TRBJ1-1, with D tentatively TRBD1 (5 bases). CDR1 and CDR2 from the germline V gene are SGDLS and YYNGEE. The CDR3 length is 14 residues. Between the trimmed V and J ends, which lost 4 bases and 1 base, there was a span of 11 bases. The CDR3: CASSRGLENTEAFF. In DNA, the CDR3 is TGTGCCAGCAGCAGGGGACTGGAGAACACTGAAGCTTTCTTT.

This chain connects TRBV10-2 to TRBJ1-1; 8 bases map to TRBD1. Germline CDR1 reads WSHSY; CDR2 reads SAAADI. The CDR3 sequence is 12 residues long. Trimming at V came to 4 bases and at J to 6 bases, leaving 1 base not matched to a gene. The chain's CDR3 is CASSGGQAEAFF. For the CDR3, the DNA is TGCGCCAGCAGTGGGGGACAGGCTGAAGCTTTCTTT.

In its sample, this clone was seen a few times. V gene TRBV9 combines with J gene TRBJ1-5; tentative D call: TRBD1 (6 bases). V was clipped by 3 bases and J by 5 bases, with 12 bases between them. CDR1 and CDR2 (germline): SGDLS, YYNGEE. The CDR3 extends over 14 amino acids. The CDR3 protein is CASSEGGRYQPQHF. In DNA, the CDR3 is TGTGCCAGCAGCGAGGGGGGACGGTATCAGCCCCAGCATTTT.

This clone was detected once. This chain uses TRBV20-1 with TRBJ1-2, with TRBD1 as a possible D gene (5 bases). Germline-derived CDR1 and CDR2 are DFQATT and SNEGSKA (reference sequence). V shed 8 bases and J shed 8 bases, with 15 bases lying between them. The CDR3 contains 11 residues. The CDR3 sequence: CSPRGTEGYTF. The CDR3 DNA sequence: TGCAGTCCCCGGGGGACGGAAGGCTACACCTTC.

The rearrangement uses TRBV5-1 and TRBJ1-1; the match to TRBD1 covers 12 bases. CDR3 length: 15 amino acids. Germline V gene data show CDR1 as SGHRS and CDR2 as YFSETQ. The junction had 4 bases not matched to a gene; V was cut back by 2 bases and J by 5 bases. Here the CDR3 DNA reads TGCGCCAGCAGCTTTTCGGGACAGGGGGCGACTGAAGCTTTCTTT. It specifies CASSFSGQGATEAFF.

This clone was detected once. This chain connects TRBV10-2 to TRBJ2-7; TRBD2 aligns across 12 bases. V was clipped by 2 bases and J by 2 bases; unmatched bases: 1. Germline V CDR1 and CDR2: WSHSY, SAAADI. The CDR3 spans 15 residues. The CDR3 spells CASSEGLAGPYEQYF. CDR3 DNA sequence: TGCGCCAGCAGTGAGGGACTAGCGGGACCCTACGAGCAGTACTTC.

The chain couples TRBV11-3 to TRBJ2-1; 13 positions agree with TRBD2. CDR1 and CDR2 from the germline V gene are SGHNT and YENEEA. V shed 1 base and J 6 bases; nucleotides not matched to a gene: 6. This CDR3 has 17 residues. The CDR3 spells CASSLGGLAGVSNEQFF. DNA of the CDR3: TGTGCCAGCAGCTTAGGCGGACTAGCGGGAGTAAGCAATGAGCAGTTCTTC.

This clone occurred once. V is TRBV7-9 and J is TRBJ1-6; 10 positions agree with TRBD1. This CDR3 contains 17 residues. Germline V CDR1 and CDR2: SEHNR, FQNEAQ (reference sequence). Unmatched junction bases numbered 12, after V lost 5 bases and J lost 8 bases. The CDR3 is CASSLWRPGTGDSPLHF. The DNA of the CDR3 is TGTGCCAGCAGCCTATGGAGGCCCGGGACAGGGGATTCACCCCTCCACTTT.

The J gene is TRBJ1-6, the V gene TRBV28, with D maybe TRBD1 (6 bases). V lost 6 bases and J 9 bases, leaving 9 bases between the germline ends. From germline, CDR1 is MDHEN and CDR2 SYDVKM. This CDR3 has 12 amino acids. The CDR3 here is CASREQGSPLHF. The DNA for the CDR3 is TGTGCCAGCAGAGAACAGGGTTCACCCCTCCACTTT.

J is TRBJ2-1 and V is TRBV7-8; 12 bases map to TRBD2. The CDR3 sequence is 16 residues long. J was trimmed by 7 bases and V by 1 base; bases with no gene match: 5. CDR1 is SGHVS, CDR2 FQNEAQ, per germline. CDR3 sequence reads: CASSLGLAGGVNEQFF. CDR3 nucleotide sequence: TGTGCCAGCAGCTTAGGGCTAGCGGGAGGGGTGAATGAGCAGTTCTTC.

The chain links TRBV28 to TRBJ1-5; 7 bases line up with TRBD1. The CDR3 is made up of 18 amino acids. With V trimmed by 4 bases and J by 0 bases, 12 bases remained unmatched. Looked up from germline, CDR1 is MDHEN and CDR2 is SYDVKM. The CDR3, as DNA: TGTGCCAGCAGTTCCCCAGGACAGGCGGCTTATAGCAATCAGCCCCAGCATTTT. This sequence encodes CASSSPGQAAYSNQPQHF.